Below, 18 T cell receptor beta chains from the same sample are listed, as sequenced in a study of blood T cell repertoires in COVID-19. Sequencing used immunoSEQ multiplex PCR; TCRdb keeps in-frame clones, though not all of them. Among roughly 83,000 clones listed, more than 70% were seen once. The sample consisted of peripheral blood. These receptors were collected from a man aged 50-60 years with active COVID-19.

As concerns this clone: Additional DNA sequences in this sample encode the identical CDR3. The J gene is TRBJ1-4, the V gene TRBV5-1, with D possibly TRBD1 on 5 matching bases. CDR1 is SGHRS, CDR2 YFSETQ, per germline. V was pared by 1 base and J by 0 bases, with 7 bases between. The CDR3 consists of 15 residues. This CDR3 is CASSLQGTTNEKLFF. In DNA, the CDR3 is TGCGCCAGCAGCTTGCAGGGAACAACTAATGAAAAACTGTTTTTT.

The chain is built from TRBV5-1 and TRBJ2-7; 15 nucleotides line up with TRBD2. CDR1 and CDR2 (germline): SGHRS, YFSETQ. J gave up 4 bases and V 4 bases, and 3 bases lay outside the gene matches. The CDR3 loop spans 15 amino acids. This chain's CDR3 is CASSGGTSGGYEQYF. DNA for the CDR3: TGCGCCAGCAGCGGCGGGACTAGCGGGGGGTACGAGCAGTACTTC.

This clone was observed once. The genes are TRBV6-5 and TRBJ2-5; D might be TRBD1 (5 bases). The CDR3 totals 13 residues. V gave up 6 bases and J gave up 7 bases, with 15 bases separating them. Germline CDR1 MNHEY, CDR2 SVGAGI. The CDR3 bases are TGTGCCAGCAGACCTCACCTTCAGGGGACCCAGTACTTC. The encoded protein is CASRPHLQGTQYF.

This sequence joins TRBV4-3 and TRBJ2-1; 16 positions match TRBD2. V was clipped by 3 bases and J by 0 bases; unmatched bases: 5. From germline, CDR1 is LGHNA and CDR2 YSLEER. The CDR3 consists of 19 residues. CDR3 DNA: TGCGCCAGCAGCCAGACGGGACTAGCGGGAGGGGGCTCCTACAATGAGCAGTTCTTC. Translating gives CASSQTGLAGGGSYNEQFF.

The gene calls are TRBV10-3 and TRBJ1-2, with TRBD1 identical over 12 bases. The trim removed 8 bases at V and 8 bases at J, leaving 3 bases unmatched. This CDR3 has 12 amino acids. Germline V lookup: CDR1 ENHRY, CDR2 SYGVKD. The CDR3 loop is CAIRGTGGGYTF. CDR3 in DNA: TGTGCCATCCGAGGGACAGGGGGCGGCTACACCTTC.

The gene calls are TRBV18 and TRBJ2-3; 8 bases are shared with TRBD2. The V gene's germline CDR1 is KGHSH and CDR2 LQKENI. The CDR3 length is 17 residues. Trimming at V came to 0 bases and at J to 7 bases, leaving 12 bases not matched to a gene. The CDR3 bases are TGTGCCAGCTCACCACCTGCTAGCGGGTTCTTGGGGAATACGCAGTATTTT. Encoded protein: CASSPPASGFLGNTQYF. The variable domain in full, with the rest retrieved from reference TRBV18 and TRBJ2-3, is NAGVMQNPRHLVRRRGQEARLRCSPMKGHSHVYWYRQLPEEGLKFMVYLQKENIIDESGMPKERFSAEFPKEGPSILRIQQVVRGDSAAYFCASSPPASGFLGNTQYFGPGTRLTVL.

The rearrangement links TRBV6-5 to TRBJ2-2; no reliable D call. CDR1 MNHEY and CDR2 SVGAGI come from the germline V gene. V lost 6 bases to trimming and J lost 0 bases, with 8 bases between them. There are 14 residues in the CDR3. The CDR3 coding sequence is TGTGCCAGCAGACCGGTAGCGAACACCGGGGAGCTGTTTTTT. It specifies CASRPVANTGELFF.

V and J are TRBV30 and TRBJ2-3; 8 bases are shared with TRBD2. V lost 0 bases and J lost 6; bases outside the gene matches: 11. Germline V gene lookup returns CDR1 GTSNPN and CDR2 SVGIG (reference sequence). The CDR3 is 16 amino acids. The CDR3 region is CAWSVQIAGNRDTQYF. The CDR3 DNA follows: TGTGCCTGGAGTGTACAGATAGCGGGGAATAGGGATACGCAGTATTTT.

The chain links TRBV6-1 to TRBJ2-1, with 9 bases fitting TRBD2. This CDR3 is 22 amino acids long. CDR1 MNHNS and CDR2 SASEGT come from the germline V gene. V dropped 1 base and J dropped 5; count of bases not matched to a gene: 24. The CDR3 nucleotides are TGTGCCAGCAGTGAAGATGGGACGGCAGGGGAGGCGGGAGGGCCCGAGGACAATGAGCAGTTCTTC. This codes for CASSEDGTAGEAGGPEDNEQFF.

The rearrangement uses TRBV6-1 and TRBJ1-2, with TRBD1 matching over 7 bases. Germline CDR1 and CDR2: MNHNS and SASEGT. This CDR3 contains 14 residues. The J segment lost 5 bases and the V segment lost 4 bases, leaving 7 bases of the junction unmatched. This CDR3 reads CASSGAGGAYGYTF. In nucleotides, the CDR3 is TGTGCCAGCAGTGGAGCAGGGGGGGCATATGGCTACACCTTC.

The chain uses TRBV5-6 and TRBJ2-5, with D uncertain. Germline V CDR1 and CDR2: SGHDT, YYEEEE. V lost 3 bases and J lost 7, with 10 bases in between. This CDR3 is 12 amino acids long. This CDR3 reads CASSSLVGTQYF. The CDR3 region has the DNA TGTGCCAGCAGCTCTCTAGTAGGGACCCAGTACTTC.

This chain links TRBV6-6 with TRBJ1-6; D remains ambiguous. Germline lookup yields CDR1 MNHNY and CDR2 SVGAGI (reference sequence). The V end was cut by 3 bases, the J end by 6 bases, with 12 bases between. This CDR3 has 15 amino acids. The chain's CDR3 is CASSYPRESNSPLHF. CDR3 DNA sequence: TGTGCCAGCAGTTATCCCCGGGAGTCTAATTCACCCCTCCACTTT.

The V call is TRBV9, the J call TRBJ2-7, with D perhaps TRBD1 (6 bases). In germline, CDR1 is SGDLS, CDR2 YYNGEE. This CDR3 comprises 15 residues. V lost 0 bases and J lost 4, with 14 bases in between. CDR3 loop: CASSVGPGEAYEQYF. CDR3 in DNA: TGTGCCAGCAGCGTAGGTCCAGGGGAAGCGTACGAGCAGTACTTC. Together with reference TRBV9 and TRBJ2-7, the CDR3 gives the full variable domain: DSGVTQTPKHLITATGQRVTLRCSPRSGDLSVYWYQQSLDQGLQFLIQYYNGEERAKGNILERFSAQQFPDLHSELNLSSLELGDSALYFCASSVGPGEAYEQYFGPGTRLTVT.

This CDR3 reads CSVTRTQQETQYF. The CDR3 coding sequence is TGCAGCGTTACCAGGACACAACAAGAGACCCAGTACTTC. The chain couples TRBV29-1 to TRBJ2-5; D perhaps matches TRBD1 (5 bases). This CDR3 comprises 13 residues. In germline, CDR1 is SQVTM, CDR2 ANQGSEA. V lost 5 bases and J 2 bases, leaving 12 bases between the germline ends.

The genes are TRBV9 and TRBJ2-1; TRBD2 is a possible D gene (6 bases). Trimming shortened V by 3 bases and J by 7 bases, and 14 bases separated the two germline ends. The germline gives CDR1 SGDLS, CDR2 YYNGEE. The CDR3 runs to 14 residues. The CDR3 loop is CASSAGLSGNEQFF. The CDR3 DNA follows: TGTGCCAGCAGCGCGGGACTTTCTGGGAATGAGCAGTTCTTC.

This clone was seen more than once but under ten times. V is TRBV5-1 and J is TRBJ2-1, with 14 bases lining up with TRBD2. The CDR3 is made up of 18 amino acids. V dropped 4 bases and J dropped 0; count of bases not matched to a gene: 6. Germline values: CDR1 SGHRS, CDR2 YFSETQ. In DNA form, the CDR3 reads TGCGCCAGCAGCCAGACTAGCGGGGGGGCCTTCTCCTACAATGAGCAGTTCTTC. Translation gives CASSQTSGGAFSYNEQFF.

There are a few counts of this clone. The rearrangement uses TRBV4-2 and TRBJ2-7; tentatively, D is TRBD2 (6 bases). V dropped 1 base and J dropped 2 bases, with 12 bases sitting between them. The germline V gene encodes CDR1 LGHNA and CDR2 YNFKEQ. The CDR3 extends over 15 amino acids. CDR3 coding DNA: TGTGCCAGCAGCCAAGCCCACGGGGGACCCTACGAGCAGTACTTC. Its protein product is CASSQAHGGPYEQYF.

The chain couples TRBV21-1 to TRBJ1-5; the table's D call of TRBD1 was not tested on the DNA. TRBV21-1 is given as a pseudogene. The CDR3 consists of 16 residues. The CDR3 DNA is TGTGCCAGCAGTCCTTCAGGGGCGCAAGGCAATCAGCCCCAGCATTTT. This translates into CASSPSGAQGNQPQHF.